This T cell receptor beta chain was observed in a study of regulatory T cells in long-lasting Graves disease. As for the study in general: Positivity for TSH receptor antibodies plus over 5 years of antithyroid drugs meant persistent Graves' disease.

V was trimmed by 1 base and J by 3 bases, leaving 10 bases between them. Per germline, CDR1 SGHTA and CDR2 FQGNSA. This CDR3 contains 14 residues. This clonotype appeared a single time. Its cognate antigen is unknown. This likely comes from a read error, as the CDR3 has no conserved phenylalanine or tryptophan at its end. Arm-PCR of CDR3 regions with iRepertoire HTBI primers generated TCR beta libraries. One entry per CDR3 protein results from TCRdb running MiXCR on the multiplex PCR reads. The sample yields hundreds of thousands of distinct CDR3 sequences, less than 25% seen once. Time point indicated: persistent/refractory GD, antithyroid drugs over 5 years with positive TRAb. PBMCs were the source of the RNA used for TCR sequencing. Study-wide results and limits: Newly diagnosed Graves' patients exceeded persistent ones in TCR diversity. Patients with persistent disease shared 2,900 or so public clonotypes, outpacing the approximately 920 shared by new patients.

This TCR was sampled from a female donor with Graves disease. The specimen was peripheral blood mononuclear cells (PBMCs), collected when the disease was refractory, from a patient treated with antithyroid drugs. This chain joins TRBV7-2 and TRBJ2-7; the D gene is possibly TRBD1 (7 bases). The CDR3 region has the DNA TGTGCCAGCAGCTTAGGGCAGGGGGGCTACGAGCAGTACCTC. Translating it yields CASSLGQGGYEQYL.